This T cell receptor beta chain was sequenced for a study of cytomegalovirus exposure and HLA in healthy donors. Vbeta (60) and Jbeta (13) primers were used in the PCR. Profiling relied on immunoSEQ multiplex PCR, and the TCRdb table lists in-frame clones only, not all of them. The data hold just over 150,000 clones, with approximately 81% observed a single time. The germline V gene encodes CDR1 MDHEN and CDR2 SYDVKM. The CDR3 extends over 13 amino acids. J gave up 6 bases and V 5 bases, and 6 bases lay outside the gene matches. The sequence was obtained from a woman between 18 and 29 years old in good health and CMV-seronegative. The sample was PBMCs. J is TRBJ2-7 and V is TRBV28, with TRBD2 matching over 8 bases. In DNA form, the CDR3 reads TGTGCCAGCAGTGTGTCCGGGGGGGGCGAGCAGTACTTC. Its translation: CASSVSGGGEQYF.